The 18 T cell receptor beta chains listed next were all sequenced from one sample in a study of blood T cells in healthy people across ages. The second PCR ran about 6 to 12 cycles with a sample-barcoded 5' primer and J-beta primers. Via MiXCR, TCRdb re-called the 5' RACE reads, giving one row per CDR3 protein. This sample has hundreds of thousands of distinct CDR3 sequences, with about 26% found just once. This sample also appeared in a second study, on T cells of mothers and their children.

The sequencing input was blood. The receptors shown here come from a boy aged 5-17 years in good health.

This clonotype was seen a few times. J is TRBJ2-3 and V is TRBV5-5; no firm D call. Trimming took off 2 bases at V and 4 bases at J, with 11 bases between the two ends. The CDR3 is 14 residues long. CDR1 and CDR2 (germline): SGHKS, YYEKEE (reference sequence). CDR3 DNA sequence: TGTGCCAGCAGCTTTCGGTTTGGGGCAGATACGCAGTATTTT. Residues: CASSFRFGADTQYF. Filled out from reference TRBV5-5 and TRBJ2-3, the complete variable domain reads DAGVTQSPTHLIKTRGQQVTLRCSPISGHKSVSWYQQVLGQGPQFIFQYYEKEERGRGNFPDRFSARQFPNYSSELNVNALLLGDSALYLCASSFRFGADTQYFGPGTRLTVL.

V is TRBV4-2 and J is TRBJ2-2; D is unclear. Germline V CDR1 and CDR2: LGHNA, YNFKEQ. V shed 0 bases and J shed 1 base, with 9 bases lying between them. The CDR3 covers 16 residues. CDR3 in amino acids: CASSQEGRWNTGELFF. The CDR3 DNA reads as TGTGCCAGCAGCCAAGAGGGCAGATGGAACACCGGGGAGCTGTTTTTT.

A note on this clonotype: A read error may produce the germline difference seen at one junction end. The CDR3 bases are TGTGTCAGCAGTTTTCAGGGTAGGCTCAGTGGGCAGTTCTTC. Protein: CVSSFQGRLSGQFF. The chain recombines TRBV12-3 or TRBV12-4 with TRBJ2-1, with D perhaps matching TRBD1 (5 bases). The length of the CDR3 is 14 residues.

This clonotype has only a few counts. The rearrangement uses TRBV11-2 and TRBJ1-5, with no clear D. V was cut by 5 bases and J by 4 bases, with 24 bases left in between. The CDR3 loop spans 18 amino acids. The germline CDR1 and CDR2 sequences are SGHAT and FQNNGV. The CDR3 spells CASSLAFGVQLCNQPQHF. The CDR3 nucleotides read TGTGCCAGCAGCCTTGCCTTCGGTGTACAGCTCTGTAATCAGCCCCAGCATTTT. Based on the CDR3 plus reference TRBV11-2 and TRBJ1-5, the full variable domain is EAGVAQSPRYKIIEKRQSVAFWCNPISGHATLYWYQQILGQGPKLLIQFQNNGVVDDSQLPKDRFSAERLKGVDSTLKIQPAKLEDSAVYLCASSLAFGVQLCNQPQHFGDGTRLSIL.

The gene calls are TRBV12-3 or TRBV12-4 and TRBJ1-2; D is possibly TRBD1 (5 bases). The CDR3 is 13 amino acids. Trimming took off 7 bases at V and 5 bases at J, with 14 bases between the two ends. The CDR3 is CASTEWGRYGYTF. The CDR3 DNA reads TGTGCCAGCACCGAGTGGGGGAGGTATGGCTACACCTTC.

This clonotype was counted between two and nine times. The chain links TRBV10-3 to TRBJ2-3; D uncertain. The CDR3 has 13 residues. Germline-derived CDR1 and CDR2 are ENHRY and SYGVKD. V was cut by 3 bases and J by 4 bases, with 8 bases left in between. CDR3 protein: CAISDLASDTQYF. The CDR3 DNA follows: TGTGCCATCAGTGACCTCGCATCAGATACGCAGTATTTT.

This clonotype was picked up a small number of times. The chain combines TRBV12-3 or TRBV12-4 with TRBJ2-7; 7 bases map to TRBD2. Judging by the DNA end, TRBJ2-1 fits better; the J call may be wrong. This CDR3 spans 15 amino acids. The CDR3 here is CASSHRDYRNNEQFF. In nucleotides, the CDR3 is TGTGCCAGCAGCCACCGGGACTACCGAAACAATGAGCAGTTCTTC.

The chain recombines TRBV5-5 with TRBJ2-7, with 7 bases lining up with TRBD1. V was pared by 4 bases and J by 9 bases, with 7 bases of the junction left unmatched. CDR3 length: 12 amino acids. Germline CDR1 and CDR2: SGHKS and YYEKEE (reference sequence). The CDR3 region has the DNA TGTGCCAGCAGCCTCCGGACAGGCGGGCAGTACTTC. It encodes CASSLRTGGQYF.

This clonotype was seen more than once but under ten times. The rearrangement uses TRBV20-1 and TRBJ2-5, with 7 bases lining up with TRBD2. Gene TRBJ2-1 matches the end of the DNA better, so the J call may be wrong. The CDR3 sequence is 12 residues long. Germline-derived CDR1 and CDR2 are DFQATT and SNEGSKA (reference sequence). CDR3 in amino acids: CSGTRGDNEQFF. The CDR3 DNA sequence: TGCAGCGGAACTCGGGGGGACAATGAGCAGTTCTTC.

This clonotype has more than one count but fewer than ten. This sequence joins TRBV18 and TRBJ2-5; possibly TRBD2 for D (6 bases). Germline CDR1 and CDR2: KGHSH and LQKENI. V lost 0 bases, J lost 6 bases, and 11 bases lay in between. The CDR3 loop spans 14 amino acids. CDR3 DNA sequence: TGTGCCAGCTCACCACCAATGGGAGGCAAGACCCAGTACTTC. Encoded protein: CASSPPMGGKTQYF.

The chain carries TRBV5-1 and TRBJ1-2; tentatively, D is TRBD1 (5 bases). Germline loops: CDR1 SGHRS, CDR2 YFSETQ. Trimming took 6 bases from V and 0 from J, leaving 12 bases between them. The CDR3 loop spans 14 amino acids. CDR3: CASTGGGTNYGYTF. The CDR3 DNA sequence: TGCGCCAGCACCGGGGGTGGAACTAACTATGGCTACACCTTC.

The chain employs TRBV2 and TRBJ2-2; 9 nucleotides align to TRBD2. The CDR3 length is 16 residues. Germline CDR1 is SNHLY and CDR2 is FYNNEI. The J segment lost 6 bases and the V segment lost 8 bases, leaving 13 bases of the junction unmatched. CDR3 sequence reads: CASEQAGGLTAGELFF. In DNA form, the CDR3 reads TGTGCCAGCGAGCAGGCGGGGGGGCTAACGGCCGGGGAGCTGTTTTTT.

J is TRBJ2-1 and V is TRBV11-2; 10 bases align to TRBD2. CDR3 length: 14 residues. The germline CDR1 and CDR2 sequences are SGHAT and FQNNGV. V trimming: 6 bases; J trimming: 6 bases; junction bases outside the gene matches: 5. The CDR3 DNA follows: TGTGCCAGCAGTCCCAGCGGGGGGGTCAATGAGCAGTTCTTC. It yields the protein CASSPSGGVNEQFF.

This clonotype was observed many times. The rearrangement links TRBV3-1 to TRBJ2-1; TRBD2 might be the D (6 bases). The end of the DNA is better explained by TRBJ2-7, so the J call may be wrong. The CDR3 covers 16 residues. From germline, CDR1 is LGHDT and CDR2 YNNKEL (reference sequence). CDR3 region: CASSQDLREVFYEQYF. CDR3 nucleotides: TGTGCCAGCAGCCAAGATTTAAGGGAGGTATTCTACGAGCAGTACTTC.

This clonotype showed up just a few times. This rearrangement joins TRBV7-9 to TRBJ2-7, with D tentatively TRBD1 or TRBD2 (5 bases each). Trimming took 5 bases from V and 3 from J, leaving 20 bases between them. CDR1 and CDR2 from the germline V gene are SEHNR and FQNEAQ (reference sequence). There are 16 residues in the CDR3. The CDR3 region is CASSHPGLGPNYEQYF. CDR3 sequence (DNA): TGTGCCAGCAGCCACCCAGGACTGGGACCAAACTACGAGCAGTACTTC.

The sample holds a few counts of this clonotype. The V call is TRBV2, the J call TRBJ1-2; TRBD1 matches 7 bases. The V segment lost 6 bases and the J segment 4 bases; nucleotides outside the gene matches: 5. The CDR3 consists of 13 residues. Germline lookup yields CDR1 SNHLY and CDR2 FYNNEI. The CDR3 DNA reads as TGTGCCAGCAGAGAGGGGGCCGCCTATGGCTACACCTTC. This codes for CASREGAAYGYTF.

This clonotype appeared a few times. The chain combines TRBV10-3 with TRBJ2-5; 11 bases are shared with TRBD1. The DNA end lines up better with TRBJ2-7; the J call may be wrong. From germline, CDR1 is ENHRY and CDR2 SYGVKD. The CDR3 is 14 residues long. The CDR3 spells CAIASGTGGYEQYF. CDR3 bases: TGTGCCATCGCTTCCGGGACAGGGGGCTACGAGCAGTACTTC.

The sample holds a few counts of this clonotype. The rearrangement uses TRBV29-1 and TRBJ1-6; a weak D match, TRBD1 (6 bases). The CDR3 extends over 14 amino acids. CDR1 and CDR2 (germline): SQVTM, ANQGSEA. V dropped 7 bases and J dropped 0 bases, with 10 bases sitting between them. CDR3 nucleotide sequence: TGCAGCGCGGGACATTGCTCCTATAATTCACCCCTCCACTTT. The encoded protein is CSAGHCSYNSPLHF.